This T cell receptor (beta chain) was captured in a study of T-cell reconstitution after alpha-beta-depleted transplantation in children. Study-level findings and limits: Some patients' high day-60 TCRbeta diversity was traced to surviving recipient T cells and thymic progenitors. Expanded graft clones, several hundred of them, were reportedly the source of alpha-beta T cells about two months after transplant. One year post-transplant, T-cell counts and diversity were largely derived from T cells produced anew.

V dropped 4 bases and J dropped 11 bases, with 20 bases sitting between them. The CDR3 covers 15 residues. Per the germline V gene, CDR1 is MGHRA and CDR2 is YSYEKL. Preparing the TCRbeta library involved the use of unique molecular identifiers. Each CDR3 protein is one row after TCRdb ran MiXCR on the PCR reads. The table shows about 980,000 distinct CDR3 sequences, with under 30% occurring only once. There are a few counts of this clonotype. Antigen specificity is unknown. The material was PBMCs, mostly from graft donor cells, obtained 360 days after TCRalphabeta/CD19-depleted stem cell transplant. The V and J genes are TRBV4-1 and TRBJ2-2; the D gene is possibly TRBD1 (5 bases). The clonotype originates from a boy under two years old who had a stem cell transplant for SCID, so the T cells may come from the graft donor. CDR3 DNA sequence: TGCGCCAGCAGCCCTTTGGGGCAGCCCATTAGAGAGCTGTTTTTT. Translating gives CASSPLGQPIRELFF.